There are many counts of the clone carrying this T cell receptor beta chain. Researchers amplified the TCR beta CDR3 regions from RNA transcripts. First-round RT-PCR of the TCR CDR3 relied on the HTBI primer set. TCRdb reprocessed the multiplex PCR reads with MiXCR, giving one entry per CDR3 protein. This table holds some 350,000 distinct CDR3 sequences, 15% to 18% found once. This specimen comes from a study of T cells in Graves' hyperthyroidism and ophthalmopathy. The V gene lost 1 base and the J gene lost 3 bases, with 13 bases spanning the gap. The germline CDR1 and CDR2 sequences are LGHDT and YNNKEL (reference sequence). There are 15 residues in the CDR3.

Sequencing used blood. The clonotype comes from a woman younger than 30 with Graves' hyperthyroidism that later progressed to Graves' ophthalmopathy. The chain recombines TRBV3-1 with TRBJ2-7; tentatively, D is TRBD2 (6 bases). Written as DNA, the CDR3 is TGTGCCAGCAGCCAAGGTCATAGCGGTATCTACGAGCAGTACTTC. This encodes CASSQGHSGIYEQYF.